The 30 T cell receptor beta chains given below trace back to one sample, sequenced in a study of cytomegalovirus exposure and HLA in healthy donors. PCR was performed using 60 Vbeta and 13 Jbeta primers. Profiling relied on immunoSEQ multiplex PCR, and the TCRdb table lists in-frame clones only, not all of them. Its table lists about 200,000 clones. Sequencing was done on a sample of PBMCs. The receptor set was obtained from a girl aged 2 to 10 in good health and CMV-seropositive.

The V gene is TRBV11-2, the J gene TRBJ2-1, with a possible D match to TRBD1 (6 bases). The CDR3 length is 14 residues. Per the germline V gene, CDR1 is SGHAT and CDR2 is FQNNGV. The germline V and J ends were trimmed by 5 bases and 7 bases, with 15 bases remaining between them. The CDR3 reads CASSLLTGWNEQFF. The CDR3 coding sequence is TGTGCCAGCAGCCTCCTCACAGGGTGGAATGAGCAGTTCTTC.

The chain is built from TRBV7-2 and TRBJ2-5, with 9 bases lining up with TRBD2. Germline CDR1 SGHTA, CDR2 FQGNSA. The CDR3 has 14 residues. The ends lost 3 bases at V and 5 bases at J; junction bases unmatched: 4. CDR3 sequence reads: CASSFPTSGETQYF. CDR3 DNA: TGTGCCAGCAGCTTCCCGACTAGCGGTGAGACCCAGTACTTC.

V gene TRBV4-2 combines with J gene TRBJ2-7; D may be TRBD1 (6 bases). The CDR3 consists of 13 residues. Germline V gene sequence: CDR1 LGHNA, CDR2 YNFKEQ. V was cut by 4 bases and J by 4 bases, with 11 bases left in between. CDR3 sequence: CASSPVDRYEQYF. The DNA for the CDR3 is TGTGCCAGCAGCCCCGTTGACAGGTACGAGCAGTACTTC.

The chain combines TRBV5-4 with TRBJ2-3; 8 bases are shared with TRBD2. V gave up 6 bases and J gave up 3 bases; unmatched junction bases: 12. CDR3 size: 16 residues. Germline V gives CDR1 SGHNT, CDR2 YYREEE (reference sequence). DNA of the CDR3: TGTGCCAGCACCCCCGGGGTCAGCGGGAGAACAGATACGCAGTATTTT. It translates to CASTPGVSGRTDTQYF.

The rearrangement uses TRBV6-5 and TRBJ2-3; D perhaps matches TRBD1 (6 bases). Trimming cost V 6 bases and J 8 bases, with 15 bases left between them. From germline, CDR1 is MNHEY and CDR2 SVGAGI. The CDR3 contains 13 residues. CDR3 nucleotides: TGTGCCAGCAGGGACAGTTTAGGGGTTACGCAGTATTTT. This translates into CASRDSLGVTQYF.

V and J are TRBV5-1 and TRBJ2-1, with 8 bases aligning to TRBD2. Trimming cost V 4 bases and J 5 bases; bases outside gene matches: 5. Germline lookup yields CDR1 SGHRS and CDR2 YFSETQ. The CDR3 loop spans 14 amino acids. This CDR3 is CASSVTSVHNEQFF. The CDR3, as DNA: TGCGCCAGCAGCGTGACTAGCGTACACAATGAGCAGTTCTTC.

The CDR3 DNA is TGTGCCAGCAGCCCGAGGGAAGGCCACTACGAGCAGTACTTC. Translated: CASSPREGHYEQYF. The chain employs TRBV2 and TRBJ2-5; a possible D gene is TRBD2 (5 bases). The DNA end is more similar to TRBJ2-7, so the J call may be wrong. Per the germline V gene, CDR1 is SNHLY and CDR2 is FYNNEI. There are 14 residues in the CDR3.

This rearrangement joins TRBV6-5 to TRBJ2-7; 7 bases align to TRBD2. V lost 0 bases and J lost 2; bases outside the gene matches: 1. Per the germline V gene, CDR1 is MNHEY and CDR2 is SVGAGI. The CDR3 consists of 14 residues. The CDR3 coding sequence is TGTGCCAGCAGTTACTCGAGCGGGACCTACGAGCAGTACTTC. As protein: CASSYSSGTYEQYF.

This rearrangement joins TRBV25-1 to TRBJ1-4; TRBD1 matches at 7 bases. CDR3 length equals 16 residues. J was trimmed by 5 bases and V by 4 bases; bases with no gene match: 10. Germline V gives CDR1 MGHDK, CDR2 SYGVNS. CDR3 loop: CASSGNDRVGNEKLFF. DNA of the CDR3: TGTGCCAGCAGTGGAAACGACAGGGTAGGAAATGAAAAACTGTTTTTT.

V and J are TRBV30 and TRBJ2-1, with TRBD2 as a possible D gene (5 bases). Germline CDR1 is GTSNPN and CDR2 is SVGIG (reference sequence). The CDR3 runs to 16 residues. V was trimmed by 4 bases and J by 0 bases, leaving 16 bases between them. CDR3: CAWIGGIFCSYNEQFF. The CDR3 nucleotides are TGTGCCTGGATAGGAGGCATTTTCTGCTCCTACAATGAGCAGTTCTTC.

The chain links TRBV15 to TRBJ2-2; D perhaps matches TRBD1 (6 bases). V lost 1 base and J 5 bases, leaving 14 bases between the germline ends. Germline V gene sequence: CDR1 LNHNV, CDR2 YYDKDF (reference sequence). The CDR3 sequence is 16 residues long. CDR3 sequence reads: CATSRGTGKVTGELFF. The CDR3 nucleotides are TGTGCCACCAGCAGAGGAACAGGGAAGGTTACCGGGGAGCTGTTTTTT.

The chain employs TRBV7-3 and TRBJ2-3; 8 bases line up with TRBD2. The CDR3 totals 17 residues. Germline V gene sequence: CDR1 SGHTA, CDR2 FQGTGA. Germline trimming cut 4 bases from V and 6 bases from J; bases unmatched to any gene: 15. CDR3: CASSSDTSGKKLDTQYF. The CDR3 nucleotides read TGTGCCAGCAGCTCGGACACTAGCGGAAAAAAACTGGATACGCAGTATTTT.

The chain carries TRBV2 and TRBJ2-7; 9 nucleotides line up with TRBD2. The CDR3 loop spans 14 amino acids. With 4 bases clipped from V and 7 bases from J, the junction kept 8 bases outside the gene matches. Germline V gives CDR1 SNHLY, CDR2 FYNNEI. Written as DNA, the CDR3 is TGTGCCAGCAGTGGAGGCGGGAGGGCCGGGGAGCAGTACTTC. Its translation: CASSGGGRAGEQYF.

J is TRBJ1-5 and V is TRBV19; no clear D. Trimming stripped 3 bases from V and 0 bases from J, with 9 bases between. Germline CDR1 LNHDA, CDR2 SQIVND (reference sequence). The CDR3 extends over 15 amino acids. CDR3 sequence (DNA): TGTGCCAGTAGTATGCCAGTGCTTAGCAATCAGCCCCAGCATTTT. Amino acid sequence: CASSMPVLSNQPQHF.

The gene calls are TRBV2 and TRBJ2-3, with D tentatively TRBD2 (5 bases). The germline gives CDR1 SNHLY, CDR2 FYNNEI. The V and J ends lost 9 bases and 0 bases respectively, with 16 bases between them. The CDR3 contains 15 residues. DNA for the CDR3: TGTGCCAGTACGAACGGACTCCCCAGCACAGATACGCAGTATTTT. This gives the protein CASTNGLPSTDTQYF.

V is TRBV9 and J is TRBJ2-7, with D tentatively TRBD2 (5 bases). Per germline, CDR1 SGDLS and CDR2 YYNGEE. V was clipped by 3 bases and J by 3 bases, with 10 bases between them. The CDR3 spans 13 residues. Here the CDR3 reads CASSDGIGYEQYF. The CDR3 nucleotides are TGTGCCAGCAGCGACGGGATTGGCTACGAGCAGTACTTC.

The V and J genes are TRBV29-1 and TRBJ2-6; possibly TRBD2 for D (5 bases). Germline CDR1 is SQVTM and CDR2 is ANQGSEA. V was trimmed by 4 bases and J by 2 bases, leaving 6 bases between them. The CDR3 consists of 13 residues. The chain's CDR3 is CSVVRAGANVLTF. In DNA form, the CDR3 reads TGCAGCGTTGTGAGGGCTGGGGCCAACGTCCTGACTTTC.

This sequence joins TRBV27 and TRBJ1-2; D gene uncertain. CDR1 is MNHEY, CDR2 SMNVEV, per germline (reference sequence). Between the trimmed V and J ends, which lost 5 bases and 4 bases, there was a span of 17 bases. This CDR3 is built from 15 residues. CDR3 DNA: TGTGCCAGCAGTCCCCATGTGGGAGAAGTCTATGGCTACACCTTC. Residues: CASSPHVGEVYGYTF.

V is TRBV27 and J is TRBJ1-6; the D is unclear. V was trimmed by 1 base and J by 10 bases, leaving 14 bases between them. Germline V lookup: CDR1 MNHEY, CDR2 SMNVEV (reference sequence). This CDR3 has 15 residues. The CDR3, as DNA: TGTGCCAGCAGTTTATTTTTAATCGCCGAGTCACCCCTCCACTTT. It codes for CASSLFLIAESPLHF.

In the case of this clone: The junction and the germline gene differ at one end; a read error may be behind it. V and J are TRBV5-8 and TRBJ1-4; TRBD1 matches at 9 bases. Germline V CDR1 and CDR2: SGHTS, YDEGEE. The CDR3 spans 14 residues. The DNA of the CDR3 is TGTGCCAGCAGATTGGGACAGGGACACGAAAAACTGTTTTTT. This gives the protein CASRLGQGHEKLFF.

V usage is TRBV5-1 and J usage is TRBJ2-1, with D unclear. This CDR3 contains 13 residues. Germline V gene lookup returns CDR1 SGHRS and CDR2 YFSETQ. The V end lost 7 bases, the J end lost 9 bases, and 17 bases lay between the germline ends. The CDR3 here is CASLSIDGGEQFF. The CDR3 nucleotides read TGCGCCAGCTTATCAATCGACGGCGGTGAGCAGTTCTTC. The variable domain in full, completed from reference TRBV5-1 and TRBJ2-1, reads KAGVTQTPRYLIKTRGQQVTLSCSPISGHRSVSWYQQTPGQGLQFLFEYFSETQRNKGNFPGRFSGRQFSNSRSEMNVSTLELGDSALYLCASLSIDGGEQFFGPGTRLTVL.

This chain joins TRBV12-5 and TRBJ1-5; D remains unclear. Trimming left V 5 bases short and J 2 bases short, with 7 bases between. Germline lookup yields CDR1 LGHNT and CDR2 FRNRAP. The CDR3 has 13 amino acids. The CDR3 protein is CASGLEGNQPQHF. DNA of the CDR3: TGTGCTAGTGGTCTAGAGGGCAATCAGCCCCAGCATTTT.

V is TRBV19 and J is TRBJ2-7, with D possibly matching TRBD2 (5 bases). The CDR3 spans 16 residues. V lost 3 bases, J lost 4 bases, and 19 bases lay in between. Germline values: CDR1 LNHDA, CDR2 SQIVND (reference sequence). The CDR3: CASSIALTTGGYEQYF. The CDR3 coding sequence is TGTGCCAGTAGTATCGCTCTAACCACCGGCGGGTACGAGCAGTACTTC.

The gene calls are TRBV2 and TRBJ2-7; TRBD1 matches at 10 bases. This CDR3 region has 16 residues. Trimming removed 3 bases from V and 5 bases from J; junction bases left unmatched: 10. Germline CDR1 is SNHLY and CDR2 is FYNNEI. The CDR3 here is CASSDRSGTGAHEQYF. The CDR3 DNA reads TGTGCCAGCAGTGATCGTTCCGGGACAGGGGCCCACGAGCAGTACTTC.

V is TRBV5-1 and J is TRBJ1-4, with D possibly TRBD1 on 6 matching bases. CDR1 is SGHRS, CDR2 YFSETQ, per germline. There are 14 residues in the CDR3. Between the trimmed V and J ends, which lost 5 bases and 7 bases, there was a span of 15 bases. The CDR3 here is CASRRMAGAEKLFF. The CDR3 bases are TGCGCCAGCAGGAGGATGGCAGGGGCTGAAAAACTGTTTTTT.

V is TRBV5-1 and J is TRBJ1-2, with D unclear. With 0 bases removed from V and 7 bases from J, the gap between germline ends came to 10 bases. Per germline, CDR1 SGHRS and CDR2 YFSETQ. The CDR3 contains 13 residues. The CDR3 is CASSLELGRGYTF. DNA for the CDR3: TGCGCCAGCAGCTTGGAGCTAGGCCGTGGCTACACCTTC.

The chain carries TRBV5-6 and TRBJ2-7, with 8 bases aligning to TRBD1. Germline assignment: CDR1 SGHDT and CDR2 YYEEEE. The CDR3 length is 14 residues. With V trimmed by 1 base and J by 5 bases, 5 bases remained unmatched. DNA for the CDR3: TGTGCCAGCAGCTTGCAGGGGGCCTTCGACGAGCAGTACTTC. Protein sequence: CASSLQGAFDEQYF.

The chain recombines TRBV19 with TRBJ1-5, with a possible D match to TRBD1 (6 bases). This CDR3 is built from 17 residues. Trimming removed 3 bases from V and 2 bases from J, with 17 bases in between. In germline, CDR1 is LNHDA, CDR2 SQIVND (reference sequence). The CDR3 here is CASSMDSVNPRNQPQHF. The CDR3 nucleotides read TGTGCCAGTAGTATGGACAGTGTTAACCCCCGCAATCAGCCCCAGCATTTT.

The rearrangement uses TRBV18 and TRBJ2-6; 8 nucleotides agree with TRBD1. Germline loops: CDR1 KGHSH, CDR2 LQKENI. The V and J ends lost 1 base and 4 bases, in that order; junction bases with no gene match: 12. This CDR3 region has 19 residues. DNA for the CDR3: TGTGCCAGCTCACCACTTCCGACAGGGGATATTCCGGGGGCCAACGTCCTGACTTTC. Translating gives CASSPLPTGDIPGANVLTF.

This chain uses TRBV7-3 with TRBJ1-1, with 7 nucleotides matching TRBD1. The CDR3 runs to 13 residues. With 5 bases clipped from V and 5 bases from J, the junction kept 5 bases outside the gene matches. Germline assignment: CDR1 SGHTA and CDR2 FQGTGA. For the CDR3, the DNA is TGTGCCAGCAGCAATGACAGGGATACTGAAGCTTTCTTT. Amino acid sequence: CASSNDRDTEAFF.